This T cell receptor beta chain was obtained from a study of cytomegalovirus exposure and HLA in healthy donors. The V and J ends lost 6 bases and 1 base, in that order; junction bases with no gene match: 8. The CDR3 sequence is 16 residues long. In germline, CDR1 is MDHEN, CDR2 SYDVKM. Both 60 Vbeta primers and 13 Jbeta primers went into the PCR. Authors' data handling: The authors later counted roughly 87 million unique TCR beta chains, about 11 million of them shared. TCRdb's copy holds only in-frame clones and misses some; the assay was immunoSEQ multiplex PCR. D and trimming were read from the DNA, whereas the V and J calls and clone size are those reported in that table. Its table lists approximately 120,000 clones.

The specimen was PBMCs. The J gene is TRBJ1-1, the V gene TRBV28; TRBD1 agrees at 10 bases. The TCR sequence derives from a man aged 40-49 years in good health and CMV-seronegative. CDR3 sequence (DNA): TGTGCCAGCAGAAAAAAGGGACAGGGGAAGAACACTGAAGCTTTCTTT. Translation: CASRKKGQGKNTEAFF. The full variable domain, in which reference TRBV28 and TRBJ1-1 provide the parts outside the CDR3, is DVKVTQSSRYLVKRTGEKVFLECVQDMDHENMFWYRQDPGLGLRLIYFSYDVKMKEKGDIPEGYSVSREKKERFSLILESASTNQTSMYLCASRKKGQGKNTEAFFGQGTRLTVV.